The T cell receptor (beta chain) described here comes from a study of CD8 T cells in Susac syndrome. The length of the CDR3 is 15 residues. The junction had 7 bases not matched to a gene; V was cut back by 3 bases and J by 5 bases. Looked up from germline, CDR1 is SGHNT and CDR2 is YENEEA. Reverse transcription of roughly 0.45 to 1 ug RNA was performed with random hexamers. TCRdb reprocessed the immunoSEQ multiplex PCR reads with MiXCR, giving one entry per CDR3 protein. The repertoire holds 200,000 or so distinct CDR3 sequences, with 90% to 95% as singletons. This rearrangement joins TRBV11-3 to TRBJ2-5, with 9 bases lining up with TRBD1. The sequenced sample consisted of CD4+ T cells from PBMCs. The source of this sequence is a human donor with multiple sclerosis. The CDR3 DNA follows: TGTGCCAGCAGCTTCGGGACAGGGTATACGGAGACCCAGTACTTC. Protein: CASSFGTGYTETQYF.